Shown below are 19 T cell receptor beta chains from a single sample sequenced in a study of beta chain features in type 1 diabetes. Since all of the isolated RNA was reverse transcribed, expressed TCRB transcripts were what got sequenced. The protocol was immunoSEQ multiplex PCR, while the TCRdb copy is restricted to in-frame clones and leaves out a portion. The sample has roughly 730,000 clones, roughly 13% seen once. Study conclusions and caveats: Moderate yet significant TCRB CDR3 shortening was seen in Type 1 diabetes patients in all four CD4+ subsets.

Antigens of these TCRs are unknown. Specimen: naive CD4+ T cells from blood. Receptors were obtained from a young man with type 1 diabetes.

This clone showed up just a few times. The chain has TRBV5-1 and TRBJ2-1, with D hard to call. The V end was cut by 1 base, the J end by 2 bases, with 4 bases between. The V gene's germline CDR1 is SGHRS and CDR2 YFSETQ. The CDR3 is 13 amino acids. CDR3 in amino acids: CASSLWAYNEQFF. The CDR3 DNA sequence: TGCGCCAGCAGCTTGTGGGCCTACAATGAGCAGTTCTTC.

The chain carries TRBV4-1 and TRBJ1-5; TRBD1 agrees at 11 bases. This CDR3 region has 20 residues. V lost 0 bases, J lost 4 bases, and 14 bases stayed unmatched. Per the germline V gene, CDR1 is MGHRA and CDR2 is YSYEKL. In DNA form, the CDR3 reads TGCGCCAGCAGCCAAGATTTGGGGACAGGGGGTGCGCTTTCTAATCAGCCCCAGCATTTT. It is translated as CASSQDLGTGGALSNQPQHF.

V is TRBV28 and J is TRBJ2-1, with D maybe TRBD1 (6 bases). CDR1 and CDR2 (germline): MDHEN, SYDVKM. Trimming cost V 7 bases and J 10 bases, with 17 bases left between them. The CDR3 is 13 amino acids. The CDR3 spells CASTLRMDSEQFF. The CDR3, as DNA: TGTGCCAGCACCCTCCGCATGGACAGCGAGCAGTTCTTC.

V gene TRBV19 combines with J gene TRBJ1-2; the D is unclear. This CDR3 is 12 amino acids long. The germline V and J ends were trimmed by 6 bases and 1 base, with 6 bases remaining between them. Germline values: CDR1 LNHDA, CDR2 SQIVND (reference sequence). The CDR3 sequence: CASSWSNYGYTF. For the CDR3, the DNA is TGTGCCAGTAGCTGGAGTAACTATGGCTACACCTTC.

The sample holds a few counts of this clone. The chain joins TRBV9 to TRBJ1-2; D unclear. Germline V CDR1 and CDR2: SGDLS, YYNGEE. With 4 bases removed from V and 2 bases from J, the gap between germline ends came to 9 bases. The CDR3 spans 13 residues. The CDR3 spells CASSPEGNYGYTF. DNA of the CDR3: TGTGCCAGCAGCCCCGAAGGGAACTATGGCTACACCTTC.

This clone was detected only a few times. The chain employs TRBV4-1 and TRBJ2-3; D is ambiguous. With 8 bases removed from V and 7 bases from J, the gap between germline ends came to 16 bases. Looked up from germline, CDR1 is MGHRA and CDR2 is YSYEKL. The CDR3 covers 13 residues. DNA for the CDR3: TGCGCCAGCGAAGCCGTGGGTACCCATACGCAGTATTTT. As protein: CASEAVGTHTQYF.

This clone was seen a few times. V and J are TRBV30 and TRBJ1-2; D is unresolved. V lost 4 bases and J 6 bases, leaving 18 bases between the germline ends. This CDR3 spans 14 amino acids. The germline V gene has CDR1 GTSNPN and CDR2 SVGIG (reference sequence). CDR3 sequence (DNA): TGTGCCTGGACAGGAGCCCTCCTTGGGCATGGCTACACCTTC. This gives the protein CAWTGALLGHGYTF.

The chain couples TRBV5-1 to TRBJ1-1; weak D call: TRBD1 (6 bases). From germline, CDR1 is SGHRS and CDR2 YFSETQ. The CDR3 is 14 amino acids. The V end was cut by 0 bases, the J end by 1 base, with 7 bases between. CDR3 nucleotides: TGCGCCAGCAGCTTGGGGGGACAGAACACTGAAGCTTTCTTT. Translated, it gives CASSLGGQNTEAFF.

In this sample, this clone turned up a few times. The chain links TRBV30 to TRBJ2-3; 7 bases agree with TRBD2. The CDR3 is 14 amino acids. Trimming took 7 bases from V and 0 from J; bases not matched to a gene: 7. Germline CDR1 GTSNPN, CDR2 SVGIG (reference sequence). CDR3 sequence: CASWGGFSTDTQYF. The CDR3 DNA reads TGTGCCTCCTGGGGGGGATTTAGCACAGATACGCAGTATTTT.

This chain connects TRBV4-2 to TRBJ1-2; D not certain. The CDR3 is made up of 13 amino acids. Trimming shortened V by 4 bases and J by 4 bases, and 10 bases separated the two germline ends. Germline CDR1 is LGHNA and CDR2 is YNFKEQ. The CDR3 DNA is TGTGCCAGCAGCCCTAAAACCCCCTATGGCTACACCTTC. This encodes CASSPKTPYGYTF.

The V gene is TRBV7-2, the J gene TRBJ2-7; a weak D match, TRBD2 (6 bases). Germline values: CDR1 SGHTA, CDR2 FQGNSA. Trimming pared 5 bases from V and 4 bases from J, leaving 18 bases between. This CDR3 has 15 residues. CDR3 sequence: CASSPEVTGVYEQYF. The CDR3 nucleotides read TGTGCCAGCAGCCCCGAAGTCACGGGAGTGTACGAGCAGTACTTC.

There are a few counts of this clone. The V and J genes are TRBV30 and TRBJ2-5; TRBD2 matches at 13 bases. This CDR3 has 15 residues. Germline lookup yields CDR1 GTSNPN and CDR2 SVGIG (reference sequence). V was pared by 2 bases and J by 5 bases, with 5 bases of the junction left unmatched. This CDR3 reads CAWSTSGGVRETQYF. CDR3 bases: TGTGCCTGGAGTACTAGCGGGGGGGTCCGGGAGACCCAGTACTTC.

Details on this clone: Other nucleotide sequences from this sample produce the same CDR3. The CDR3 region is CASSEARGNQPQHF. In nucleotides, the CDR3 is TGTGCCAGCAGTGAAGCTAGGGGCAATCAGCCCCAGCATTTT. V is TRBV6-1 and J is TRBJ1-5; D is ambiguous. Germline CDR1 reads MNHNS; CDR2 reads SASEGT. The V gene lost 0 bases and the J gene lost 2 bases, with 5 bases spanning the gap. This CDR3 is 14 amino acids long.

V and J are TRBV6-5 and TRBJ1-5; TRBD1 aligns across 7 bases. J was trimmed by 3 bases and V by 6 bases; bases with no gene match: 5. The V gene's germline CDR1 is MNHEY and CDR2 SVGAGI. The length of the CDR3 is 14 residues. This CDR3 is CASRRQGINQPQHF. The DNA of the CDR3 is TGTGCCAGCAGAAGACAGGGAATCAATCAGCCCCAGCATTTT.

The rearrangement uses TRBV2 and TRBJ2-5, with D maybe TRBD2 (6 bases). CDR1 and CDR2 from the germline V gene are SNHLY and FYNNEI. The CDR3 is 11 amino acids. Trimming took off 8 bases at V and 5 bases at J, with 9 bases between the two ends. CDR3 sequence reads: CASGGRETQYF. CDR3 nucleotide sequence: TGTGCCAGCGGGGGGAGGGAGACCCAGTACTTC.

The chain links TRBV28 to TRBJ2-7, with D tentatively TRBD1 (7 bases). V was pared by 5 bases and J by 1 base, with 9 bases between. Germline assignment: CDR1 MDHEN and CDR2 SYDVKM. This CDR3 has 13 residues. The CDR3 loop reads CASSAGQSYEQYF. The CDR3, as DNA: TGTGCCAGCAGTGCGGGACAGTCCTACGAGCAGTACTTC.

This clone was detected only a few times. This rearrangement joins TRBV5-1 to TRBJ1-1; no firm D call. CDR1 is SGHRS and CDR2 is YFSETQ in the germline V gene. The CDR3 contains 13 residues. The V end was cut by 4 bases, the J end by 1 base, with 8 bases between. The CDR3 coding sequence is TGCGCCAGCAGCGCGGGAGCGAACACTGAAGCTTTCTTT. It specifies CASSAGANTEAFF.

The rearrangement joins TRBV5-4 to TRBJ2-1, with 9 positions matching TRBD1. Unmatched junction bases numbered 5, after V lost 0 bases and J lost 16 bases. The CDR3 runs to 12 residues. Germline V gene data show CDR1 as SGHNT and CDR2 as YYREEE (reference sequence). The CDR3 sequence is CASSLEDRGFFF. In nucleotides, the CDR3 is TGTGCCAGCAGCTTGGAGGACAGGGGTTTTTTCTTC.

This clone appeared a few times. The chain recombines TRBV7-8 with TRBJ1-1; D is ambiguous. From germline, CDR1 is SGHVS and CDR2 FQNEAQ. CDR3 length: 11 amino acids. With 3 bases removed from V and 3 bases from J, the gap between germline ends came to 2 bases. CDR3 in amino acids: CASSFDTEAFF. The CDR3 DNA follows: TGTGCCAGCAGCTTTGACACTGAAGCTTTCTTT.